This T cell receptor (beta chain) was captured by sequencing in a study of neurological immune-mediated disorders. Using its own MiXCR run on the 5' RACE reads, TCRdb lists one record per CDR3 protein. The table shows fewer than 85,000 distinct CDR3 sequences, with about 15% occurring only once. A total of 2 million PBMCs stored at -80 degrees C provided the unsorted libraries. There are many counts of this clonotype. Antigen: not known. Germline V gene sequence: CDR1 DFQATT, CDR2 SNEGSKA (reference sequence). Trimming removed 6 bases from V and 1 base from J, with 6 bases in between. The CDR3 is 11 amino acids. Broader study findings: CDR3 amino acid sequences of expanded clones were not shared across subjects, a result suggesting private repertoires in all groups.

The TCR was taken from a woman aged 40 to 55 in good health. Sequenced: PBMCs. The rearrangement links TRBV20-1 to TRBJ1-1; D call uncertain. CDR3 nucleotide sequence: TGCAGTGCCCCGGGGAACACTGAAGCTTTCTTT. This encodes CSAPGNTEAFF.